What follows are 25 T cell receptor beta chains derived from one specimen sequenced in a study of shared clonotypes between healthy human individuals. The protocol was immunoSEQ multiplex PCR, while the TCRdb copy is restricted to in-frame clones and leaves out a portion. Seen here are hundreds of thousands of clones, around 79% observed once, and the top ten hold roughly 13%. The sample comprised PBMCs. These receptors all stem from a woman aged 40 to 50 in good health. Some clones in this sample may be carry-over from other donors' samples.

J is TRBJ1-4 and V is TRBV2; 9 nucleotides match TRBD1. J gave up 8 bases and V 7 bases, and 8 bases lay outside the gene matches. The CDR3 runs to 14 residues. Germline V CDR1 and CDR2: SNHLY, FYNNEI. The DNA of the CDR3 is TGTGCCAGCAACCTGGGACAGGGAGGCGAAAAACTGTTTTTT. Protein: CASNLGQGGEKLFF.

This clone has more than one count but fewer than ten. The chain uses TRBV29-1 and TRBJ2-1; the match to TRBD2 covers 9 bases. The CDR3 runs to 13 residues. Germline-derived CDR1 and CDR2 are SQVTM and ANQGSEA. Trimming removed 6 bases from V and 4 bases from J; junction bases left unmatched: 4. Here the CDR3 reads CSVMTSGYNEQFF. The CDR3 bases are TGCAGCGTCATGACTAGCGGATACAATGAGCAGTTCTTC.

The genes are TRBV29-1 and TRBJ1-1, with 9 bases matching TRBD1. This CDR3 region has 15 residues. CDR1 and CDR2 (germline): SQVTM, ANQGSEA. With V trimmed by 5 bases and J by 5 bases, 12 bases remained unmatched. The CDR3 region has the DNA TGCAGCGTTCAGGCTCAAAGGACAGGGGAAACTGAAGCTTTCTTT. This sequence encodes CSVQAQRTGETEAFF.

V and J are TRBV7-9 and TRBJ2-5; TRBD2 agrees at 7 bases. Germline CDR1 reads SEHNR; CDR2 reads FQNEAQ (reference sequence). V lost 3 bases to trimming and J lost 9 bases; unmatched junction nucleotides: 13. This CDR3 has 15 amino acids. CDR3 DNA sequence: TGTGCCAGCAGCTTTCAGAAGGCGGCGGGGGAGGCCCAGTACTTC. It is translated as CASSFQKAAGEAQYF.

The chain links TRBV5-1 to TRBJ2-3, with D possibly being TRBD1 (5 bases). The length of the CDR3 is 15 residues. V gave up 0 bases and J gave up 6 bases, with 14 bases separating them. CDR1 SGHRS and CDR2 YFSETQ come from the germline V gene. CDR3 DNA sequence: TGCGCCAGCAGCTTGGGGGGCCTTCAGATGGATACGCAGTATTTT. This sequence encodes CASSLGGLQMDTQYF.

The chain recombines TRBV5-1 with TRBJ1-2, with 7 bases lining up with TRBD1. The germline V gene encodes CDR1 SGHRS and CDR2 YFSETQ. V gave up 2 bases and J gave up 4 bases; unmatched junction bases: 8. The CDR3 is made up of 15 amino acids. CDR3 loop: CASSLDAGTAYGYTF. CDR3 in DNA: TGCGCCAGCAGCTTAGACGCCGGGACAGCCTATGGCTACACCTTC.

The chain has TRBV10-2 and TRBJ2-1; 11 bases line up with TRBD2. V lost 6 bases, J lost 6 bases, and 4 bases stayed unmatched. Germline V gene lookup returns CDR1 WSHSY and CDR2 SAAADI. The CDR3 runs 14 residues. CDR3 loop: CASSYSGRANEQFF. The CDR3 region has the DNA TGCGCCAGCAGCTATAGCGGGAGGGCCAATGAGCAGTTCTTC.

The V gene is TRBV27, the J gene TRBJ2-6; perhaps D is TRBD1 or TRBD2 (5 bases each). Between the trimmed V and J ends, which lost 0 bases and 2 bases, there was a span of 8 bases. The CDR3 has 16 amino acids. Germline loops: CDR1 MNHEY, CDR2 SMNVEV (reference sequence). CDR3 loop: CASSLSRGAGANVLTF. DNA for the CDR3: TGTGCCAGCAGTTTATCGAGGGGCGCTGGGGCCAACGTCCTGACTTTC.

As to this clone: At one end the junction does not follow the germline gene, possibly because of a read error. The rearrangement joins TRBV5-4 to TRBJ1-4, with D maybe TRBD1 (5 bases). This CDR3 region has 14 residues. Germline lookup yields CDR1 SGHNT and CDR2 YYREEE (reference sequence). The CDR3 spells CASSHDSSNEKLFF. The CDR3 DNA sequence: TGCGCCAGCAGCCACGACAGTTCTAATGAAAAACTGTTTTTT.

The chain couples TRBV12-2 to TRBJ2-2; the table's D call TRBD2 went unverified against the DNA. TRBV12-2 is marked as a pseudogene. The CDR3 is 17 residues long. This CDR3 reads CASRLGGRGVRTGELFF. The CDR3 bases are TGTGCAAGTCGCTTAGGCGGGCGGGGCGTAAGGACCGGGGAGCTGTTTTTT.

The chain recombines TRBV4-1 with TRBJ2-1, with 7 bases identical to TRBD2. This CDR3 contains 13 residues. Germline lookup yields CDR1 MGHRA and CDR2 YSYEKL. V was pared by 4 bases and J by 7 bases, with 4 bases of the junction left unmatched. The CDR3 DNA sequence: TGCGCCAGCAGCCGTGGTAGCGGGAATGAGCAGTTCTTC. Translating it yields CASSRGSGNEQFF.

The chain has TRBV6-1 and TRBJ1-1; D uncertain. Germline V CDR1 and CDR2: MNHNS, SASEGT. V lost 6 bases, J lost 0 bases, and 5 bases lay in between. This CDR3 has 12 residues. The CDR3 coding sequence is TGTGCCAGCAGGGTATTGAACACTGAAGCTTTCTTT. Translated, it gives CASRVLNTEAFF.

The chain couples TRBV7-9 to TRBJ1-6; D unclear. The CDR3 loop spans 14 amino acids. The germline V gene encodes CDR1 SEHNR and CDR2 FQNEAQ (reference sequence). Trimming stripped 5 bases from V and 8 bases from J, with 13 bases between. This CDR3 is CASSPVGFDSPLHF. Here the CDR3 DNA reads TGTGCCAGCAGCCCTGTGGGGTTTGATTCACCCCTCCACTTT.

The rearrangement uses TRBV7-3 and TRBJ2-3; weak D call: TRBD2 (6 bases). From germline, CDR1 is SGHTA and CDR2 FQGTGA. The CDR3 loop spans 14 amino acids. Trimming left V 5 bases short and J 1 base short, with 10 bases between. The CDR3 DNA reads TGTGCCAGCAGCCCAGCGGGTGGCACAGATACGCAGTATTTT. The encoded protein is CASSPAGGTDTQYF.

The chain is built from TRBV14 and TRBJ2-2; 7 bases agree with TRBD2. V lost 8 bases to trimming and J lost 1 base; unmatched junction nucleotides: 10. Germline loops: CDR1 SGHDN, CDR2 FVKESK. This CDR3 region has 16 residues. The chain's CDR3 is CASAPAGTMNTGELFF. CDR3 DNA sequence: TGTGCCAGCGCGCCGGCCGGGACTATGAACACCGGGGAGCTGTTTTTT.

The rearrangement uses TRBV10-3 and TRBJ2-1; the match to TRBD2 covers 10 bases. Trimming took 6 bases from V and 7 from J; bases not matched to a gene: 15. Germline-derived CDR1 and CDR2 are ENHRY and SYGVKD. This CDR3 is built from 17 residues. The CDR3 region is CAIRQAGGPRGGNEQFF. The CDR3 DNA sequence: TGTGCCATCAGGCAAGCGGGAGGGCCGCGAGGTGGGAATGAGCAGTTCTTC.

The chain combines TRBV6-1 with TRBJ1-5; a weak D match, TRBD1 (5 bases). Germline-derived CDR1 and CDR2 are MNHNS and SASEGT. The CDR3 is 15 residues long. Trimming pared 6 bases from V and 2 bases from J, leaving 14 bases between. The CDR3 loop is CASSLGGVGNQPQHF. The CDR3 nucleotides are TGTGCCAGCAGCCTAGGAGGGGTAGGCAATCAGCCCCAGCATTTT.

This rearrangement joins TRBV7-2 to TRBJ1-4; D may be TRBD1 (6 bases). Germline V lookup: CDR1 SGHTA, CDR2 FQGNSA. Trimming removed 1 base from V and 4 bases from J, with 16 bases in between. This CDR3 contains 17 residues. The CDR3 is CASSLVPRQALNEKLFF. The CDR3 DNA is TGTGCCAGCAGCTTAGTTCCCCGACAGGCCCTTAATGAAAAACTGTTTTTT.

The chain is built from TRBV7-3 and TRBJ2-7; D call uncertain. V was pared by 2 bases and J by 7 bases, with 12 bases between. CDR3 length equals 13 residues. CDR1 and CDR2 from the germline V gene are SGHTA and FQGTGA. The DNA for the CDR3 is TGTGCCAGCAGCTTAGGACCCCAGAGGGAGCAGTACTTC. Protein product: CASSLGPQREQYF.

This chain links TRBV29-1 with TRBJ1-4; 7 nucleotides agree with TRBD1. V shed 4 bases and J 10 bases; nucleotides not matched to a gene: 12. The germline gives CDR1 SQVTM, CDR2 ANQGSEA. The CDR3 runs 14 residues. CDR3 region: CSVVIQGGVGKLFF. The CDR3 nucleotides are TGCAGCGTTGTTATCCAGGGGGGGGTTGGAAAACTGTTTTTT.

The V call is TRBV18, the J call TRBJ1-5; a possible D gene is TRBD1 (6 bases). Trimming removed 3 bases from V and 1 base from J, with 13 bases in between. CDR3 size: 16 residues. Germline lookup yields CDR1 KGHSH and CDR2 LQKENI. Written as DNA, the CDR3 is TGTGCCAGCTCACCCAACGGGGGGGCGAGCAATCAGCCCCAGCATTTT. Translated, it gives CASSPNGGASNQPQHF.

CDR3 DNA: TGCGCCAGCAGCTTGGGGGCGGGAGGGCCTGGTGAGCAGTTCTTC. It translates to CASSLGAGGPGEQFF. V is TRBV5-1 and J is TRBJ2-1; 9 bases are a match to TRBD2. Germline V lookup: CDR1 SGHRS, CDR2 YFSETQ. This CDR3 has 15 residues. V shed 0 bases, J shed 9 bases, and the junction held 7 bases outside the gene matches. The variable domain in full, completed from reference TRBV5-1 and TRBJ2-1, reads KAGVTQTPRYLIKTRGQQVTLSCSPISGHRSVSWYQQTPGQGLQFLFEYFSETQRNKGNFPGRFSGRQFSNSRSEMNVSTLELGDSALYLCASSLGAGGPGEQFFGPGTRLTVL.

The chain is built from TRBV27 and TRBJ1-1; a possible D gene is TRBD1 (5 bases). This CDR3 is 13 amino acids long. CDR1 and CDR2 from the germline V gene are MNHEY and SMNVEV (reference sequence). V lost 2 bases, J lost 8 bases, and 12 bases lay in between. The DNA of the CDR3 is TGTGCCAGCAGTTTAGGTGGGGCTCGAGAAGCTTTCTTT. Amino acid sequence: CASSLGGAREAFF.

This clone was seen only once. The J gene is TRBJ1-2, the V gene TRBV18, with 7 bases matching TRBD1. This CDR3 comprises 16 residues. J was trimmed by 0 bases and V by 4 bases; bases with no gene match: 8. Germline V CDR1 and CDR2: KGHSH, LQKENI. The CDR3 loop is CASSRSRDSSNYGYTF. In DNA form, the CDR3 reads TGTGCCAGCTCACGTTCCCGGGACAGCTCTAACTATGGCTACACCTTC.

This rearrangement joins TRBV5-6 to TRBJ2-1; weak D call: TRBD2 (5 bases). Per the germline V gene, CDR1 is SGHDT and CDR2 is YYEEEE. This CDR3 spans 13 amino acids. V lost 4 bases and J lost 6, with 11 bases in between. The CDR3 DNA reads TGTGCCAGCAGCGGCGTGGCGGGCAATGAGCAGTTCTTC. Amino acid sequence: CASSGVAGNEQFF.